This T cell receptor beta chain came from a study of blood T cell repertoires in COVID-19. Whole-study context: Researchers got acute and convalescent COVID-19 samples from the United States, Italy and Spain. Sample material is recorded as cDNA or gDNA derived from T cells, B-cell-depleted T cells, or PBMCs.

Original processing notes: Reference gene primers were amplified, and this amplification served to estimate nucleated cell counts. Profiling relied on immunoSEQ multiplex PCR, and the TCRdb table lists in-frame clones only, not all of them. V and J calls and clone size are copied from that table; D and trimming were computed from the DNA. The profile covers 70,000 or so clones, with about 84% appearing a single time and 15% to 17% taken by the ten largest. This clone was recorded once. The trim removed 3 bases at V and 8 bases at J, leaving 8 bases unmatched. CDR3 length equals 15 residues. The germline gives CDR1 SGDLS, CDR2 YYNGEE.

This chain joins TRBV9 and TRBJ1-4; 9 bases align to TRBD1. The sample comprised peripheral blood. The sequence was obtained from a human donor in a cohort sampled during active COVID-19. As DNA, the CDR3 is TGTGCCAGCAGCGGTAACAGGGGGCTAGGAGAAAAACTGTTTTTT. It encodes CASSGNRGLGEKLFF.